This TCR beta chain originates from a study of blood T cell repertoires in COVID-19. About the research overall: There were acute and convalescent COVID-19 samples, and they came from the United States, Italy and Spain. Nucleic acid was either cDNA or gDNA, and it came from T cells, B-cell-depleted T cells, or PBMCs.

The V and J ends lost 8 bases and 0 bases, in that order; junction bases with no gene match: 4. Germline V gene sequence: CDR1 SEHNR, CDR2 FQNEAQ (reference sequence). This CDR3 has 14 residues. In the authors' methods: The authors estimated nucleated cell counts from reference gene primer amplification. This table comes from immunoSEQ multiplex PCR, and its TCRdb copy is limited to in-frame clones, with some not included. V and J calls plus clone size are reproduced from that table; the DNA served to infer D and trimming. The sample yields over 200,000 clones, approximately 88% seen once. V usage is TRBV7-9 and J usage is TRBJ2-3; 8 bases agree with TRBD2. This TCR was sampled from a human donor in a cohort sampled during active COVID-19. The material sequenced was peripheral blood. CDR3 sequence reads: CASPLAGSTDTQYF. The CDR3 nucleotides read TGTGCCAGCCCCCTAGCGGGTAGCACAGATACGCAGTATTTT.